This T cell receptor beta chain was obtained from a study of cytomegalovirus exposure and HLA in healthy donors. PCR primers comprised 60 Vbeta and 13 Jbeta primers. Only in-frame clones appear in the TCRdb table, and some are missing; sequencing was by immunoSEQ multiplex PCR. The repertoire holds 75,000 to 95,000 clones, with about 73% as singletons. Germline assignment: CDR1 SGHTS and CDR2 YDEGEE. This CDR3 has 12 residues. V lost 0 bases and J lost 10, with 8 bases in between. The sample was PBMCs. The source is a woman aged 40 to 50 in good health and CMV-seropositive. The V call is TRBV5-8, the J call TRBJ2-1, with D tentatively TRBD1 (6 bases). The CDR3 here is CASSLDRDEQFF. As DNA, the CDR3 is TGTGCCAGCAGCTTGGACAGGGACGAGCAGTTCTTC.